One and the same sample provided the 31 T cell receptor beta chains below, sequenced in a study of OX40 agonist ivuxolimab in advanced cancers. Only in-frame clones appear in the TCRdb table, and some are missing; sequencing was by immunoSEQ multiplex PCR. The sample carries approximately 65,000 clones, 80% to 90% recorded once. The material was CD4+ or CD8+ T cells sorted from blood, obtained in a trial of the OX40 agonist ivuxolimab. Receptors originate from an adult with an advanced solid tumor such as melanoma, head and neck, liver or kidney cancer.

Written as DNA, the CDR3 is TGTGCCAGCAGCTTCCCCGGTCTAGCGGGCGAGGATGAGCAGTTCTTC. The encoded protein is CASSFPGLAGEDEQFF. The chain employs TRBV7-3 and TRBJ2-1; 8 bases map to TRBD2. J gave up 8 bases and V 3 bases, and 12 bases lay outside the gene matches. The V gene's germline CDR1 is SGHTA and CDR2 FQGTGA. The CDR3 runs 16 residues.

The rearrangement links TRBV5-1 to TRBJ2-5; D is undetermined. This CDR3 spans 12 amino acids. CDR1 and CDR2 from the germline V gene are SGHRS and YFSETQ. Trimming left V 4 bases short and J 2 bases short, with 6 bases between. CDR3 nucleotide sequence: TGCGCCAGCAGCCCCGGTCAAGAGACCCAGTACTTC. This encodes CASSPGQETQYF.

This rearrangement joins TRBV7-9 to TRBJ2-3; D might be TRBD2 (5 bases). Trimming left V 2 bases short and J 3 bases short, with 9 bases between. Germline lookup yields CDR1 SEHNR and CDR2 FQNEAQ (reference sequence). CDR3 size: 14 residues. CDR3 DNA sequence: TGTGCCAGCAGCTTAAGGAGCGGAACAGATACGCAGTATTTT. Protein product: CASSLRSGTDTQYF.

This clone was found once. The rearrangement joins TRBV7-6 to TRBJ1-4; D gene ambiguous. The germline V and J ends were trimmed by 2 bases and 4 bases, with 17 bases remaining between them. Germline V gene data show CDR1 as SGHVS and CDR2 as FNYEAQ. This CDR3 is 17 amino acids long. The CDR3 nucleotides are TGTGCCAGCAGCTTAACCGGGCGCTGGGCCTTTAATGAAAAACTGTTTTTT. Translating it yields CASSLTGRWAFNEKLFF. Based on the CDR3 plus reference TRBV7-6 and TRBJ1-4, the full variable domain is GAGVSQSPRYKVTKRGQDVALRCDPISGHVSLYWYRQALGQGPEFLTYFNYEAQQDKSGLPNDRFSAERPEGSISTLTIQRTEQRDSAMYRCASSLTGRWAFNEKLFFGSGTQLSVL.

The chain carries TRBV19 and TRBJ2-7; possibly TRBD1 for D (5 bases). V lost 4 bases and J 2 bases, leaving 12 bases between the germline ends. Germline V gene lookup returns CDR1 LNHDA and CDR2 SQIVND (reference sequence). This CDR3 has 14 residues. The CDR3 DNA reads TGTGCCAGTAGTAGCTCAGGGTTTCCCTACGAGCAGTACTTC. Translated, it gives CASSSSGFPYEQYF.

Here the CDR3 DNA reads TGTGCCAGCAGCTTAGAGGGTAGACAGGAAGTCTATTGGAATGAGCAGTTCTTC. This sequence encodes CASSLEGRQEVYWNEQFF. The chain couples TRBV7-9 to TRBJ2-1, with a possible D match to TRBD1 (6 bases). The CDR3 runs to 18 residues. Trimming stripped 1 base from V and 7 bases from J, with 23 bases between. Germline V gene lookup returns CDR1 SEHNR and CDR2 FQNEAQ (reference sequence).

This clone was recorded only once. V gene TRBV30 combines with J gene TRBJ1-2; D might be TRBD1 (5 bases). Trimming removed 3 bases at V and 0 bases at J, with 29 bases between. CDR1 and CDR2 from the germline V gene are GTSNPN and SVGIG (reference sequence). The CDR3 is made up of 20 amino acids. The CDR3 sequence is CAWSHYGWSGTSLTNYGYTF. Here the CDR3 DNA reads TGTGCCTGGAGCCACTACGGGTGGTCCGGGACCTCCTTAACTAACTATGGCTACACCTTC.

This chain uses TRBV10-3 with TRBJ2-2; 13 nucleotides align to TRBD2. CDR3 size: 18 residues. V shed 2 bases, J shed 4 bases, and the junction held 7 bases outside the gene matches. The germline V gene encodes CDR1 ENHRY and CDR2 SYGVKD. The CDR3 reads CAISENPRLAGGTGELFF. The DNA for the CDR3 is TGTGCCATCAGTGAGAACCCTAGACTAGCGGGAGGCACCGGGGAGCTGTTTTTT.

This clone was observed a handful of times. The V call is TRBV7-8, the J call TRBJ2-7; D gene ambiguous. V was shortened by 6 bases and J by 4 bases, with 13 bases between the two germline ends. This CDR3 has 13 residues. Germline V lookup: CDR1 SGHVS, CDR2 FQNEAQ. The CDR3, as DNA: TGTGCCAGCAGGTCCTCCCGGAGATACGAGCAGTACTTC. It encodes CASRSSRRYEQYF.

This clone was recorded a few times. The chain couples TRBV14 to TRBJ1-2; maybe TRBD1 (5 bases). The CDR3 length is 17 residues. V lost 2 bases to trimming and J lost 4 bases, with 20 bases between them. The germline V gene encodes CDR1 SGHDN and CDR2 FVKESK. CDR3 sequence: CASSQYRGTGLPYGYTF. In nucleotides, the CDR3 is TGTGCCAGCAGCCAATATAGGGGAACCGGTCTTCCCTATGGCTACACCTTC.

The J gene is TRBJ2-3, the V gene TRBV11-1; 10 nucleotides align to TRBD2. Per germline, CDR1 SGHAT and CDR2 FQDESV (reference sequence). CDR3 size: 15 residues. With 5 bases clipped from V and 6 bases from J, the junction kept 8 bases outside the gene matches. The CDR3 nucleotides are TGTGCCAGCAGCCGAGCGGGAGGGTTGCCCGATACGCAGTATTTT. It encodes CASSRAGGLPDTQYF.

The gene calls are TRBV7-3 and TRBJ2-2, with 7 nucleotides matching TRBD2. The germline V gene encodes CDR1 SGHTA and CDR2 FQGTGA. The CDR3 runs to 15 residues. Germline trimming cut 1 base from V and 4 bases from J; bases unmatched to any gene: 3. The CDR3 sequence: CASSLRLAGTGELFF. As DNA, the CDR3 is TGTGCCAGCAGCTTAAGACTAGCAGGCACCGGGGAGCTGTTTTTT. Combining the CDR3 with reference TRBV7-3 and TRBJ2-2 gives the whole variable domain GAGVSQTPSNKVTEKGKYVELRCDPISGHTALYWYRQSLGQGPEFLIYFQGTGAADDSGLPNDRFFAVRPEGSVSTLKIQRTERGDSAVYLCASSLRLAGTGELFFGEGSRLTVL.

This clone was seen a single time. The chain carries TRBV5-4 and TRBJ2-7, with D possibly TRBD2 on 6 matching bases. Looked up from germline, CDR1 is SGHNT and CDR2 is YYREEE (reference sequence). Trimming removed 6 bases at V and 0 bases at J, with 10 bases between. The CDR3 covers 13 residues. The chain's CDR3 is CASKAGDSYEQYF. CDR3 bases: TGTGCCAGCAAAGCGGGCGACTCCTACGAGCAGTACTTC. Full variable domain (outside the CDR3, taken from reference TRBV5-4 and TRBJ2-7): ETGVTQSPTHLIKTRGQQVTLRCSSQSGHNTVSWYQQALGQGPQFIFQYYREEENGRGNFPPRFSGLQFPNYSSELNVNALELDDSALYLCASKAGDSYEQYFGPGTRLTVT.

This chain uses TRBV2 with TRBJ2-3, with 12 bases lining up with TRBD2. V lost 6 bases and J lost 7; bases outside the gene matches: 5. CDR3 length: 14 residues. Germline assignment: CDR1 SNHLY and CDR2 FYNNEI. The CDR3 here is CASRLAGGTHTQYF. CDR3 nucleotides: TGTGCCAGCAGACTAGCGGGAGGAACCCATACGCAGTATTTT.

The chain couples TRBV2 to TRBJ2-3, with 7 bases identical to TRBD2. CDR1 and CDR2 (germline): SNHLY, FYNNEI. V lost 7 bases to trimming and J lost 6 bases; unmatched junction nucleotides: 7. The CDR3 runs to 13 residues. Written as DNA, the CDR3 is TGTGCCAGCAACGGCGGGAGATTCGATACGCAGTATTTT. It codes for CASNGGRFDTQYF.

The J gene is TRBJ2-5, the V gene TRBV28; 14 bases fit TRBD2. Germline CDR1 is MDHEN and CDR2 is SYDVKM. V was clipped by 3 bases and J by 2 bases; unmatched bases: 11. This CDR3 is 19 amino acids long. The CDR3 protein is CASSLLPGLAGVGQETQYF. In DNA form, the CDR3 reads TGTGCCAGCAGTTTGCTACCGGGACTAGCGGGAGTAGGTCAAGAGACCCAGTACTTC.

This clone has just a few counts. CDR3 coding DNA: TGTGCCAGCAGTGAATCCACCCCTCGGGAGACCCAGTACTTC. Translation: CASSESTPRETQYF. V gene TRBV2 combines with J gene TRBJ2-5, with D hard to call. This CDR3 spans 14 amino acids. With 2 bases removed from V and 5 bases from J, the gap between germline ends came to 12 bases. CDR1 is SNHLY and CDR2 is FYNNEI in the germline V gene. Combining the CDR3 with reference TRBV2 and TRBJ2-5 gives the whole variable domain EPEVTQTPSHQVTQMGQEVILRCVPISNHLYFYWYRQILGQKVEFLVSFYNNEISEKSEIFDDQFSVERPDGSNFTLKIRSTKLEDSAMYFCASSESTPRETQYFGPGTRLLVL.

This rearrangement joins TRBV19 to TRBJ1-5, with TRBD1 as a possible D gene (5 bases). The CDR3 runs 15 residues. Trimming took off 7 bases at V and 5 bases at J, with 18 bases between the two ends. CDR1 and CDR2 (germline): LNHDA, SQIVND (reference sequence). CDR3: CASTDGVQGHQPQHF. CDR3 bases: TGTGCCAGTACGGACGGGGTCCAGGGTCATCAGCCCCAGCATTTT.

The sample holds one count of this clone. V is TRBV18 and J is TRBJ2-7; 10 bases are a match to TRBD1. Germline trimming cut 2 bases from V and 5 bases from J; bases unmatched to any gene: 9. Per germline, CDR1 KGHSH and CDR2 LQKENI. The CDR3 runs 16 residues. The CDR3 loop is CASSPKGLGTGDEQYF. The CDR3 DNA reads as TGTGCCAGCTCACCAAAAGGTCTCGGGACAGGGGACGAGCAGTACTTC.

The V gene is TRBV10-3, the J gene TRBJ1-3; possibly TRBD1 for D (5 bases). Trimming stripped 0 bases from V and 0 bases from J, with 6 bases between. The CDR3 sequence is 15 residues long. The germline CDR1 and CDR2 sequences are ENHRY and SYGVKD. The CDR3 protein is CAISESGGSGNTIYF. The CDR3 region has the DNA TGTGCCATCAGTGAGTCTGGGGGCTCTGGAAACACCATATATTTT.

The rearrangement links TRBV10-3 to TRBJ1-1, with 9 bases fitting TRBD1. Germline CDR1 ENHRY, CDR2 SYGVKD. This CDR3 region has 14 residues. Trimming cost V 9 bases and J 5 bases; bases outside gene matches: 10. CDR3 sequence: CAIRTGEESTEAFF. The DNA of the CDR3 is TGTGCCATTCGGACAGGGGAGGAGAGTACTGAAGCTTTCTTT.

The chain couples TRBV9 to TRBJ1-1, with D maybe TRBD1 (6 bases). Trimming shortened V by 3 bases and J by 3 bases, and 9 bases separated the two germline ends. The CDR3 runs to 13 residues. Per germline, CDR1 SGDLS and CDR2 YYNGEE. CDR3 sequence: CASSANRDTEAFF. DNA of the CDR3: TGTGCCAGCAGCGCTAACAGGGACACTGAAGCTTTCTTT. The whole variable domain, filled in from reference TRBV9 and TRBJ1-1, reads DSGVTQTPKHLITATGQRVTLRCSPRSGDLSVYWYQQSLDQGLQFLIQYYNGEERAKGNILERFSAQQFPDLHSELNLSSLELGDSALYFCASSANRDTEAFFGQGTRLTVV.

The genes are TRBV6-5 and TRBJ2-3; D is tentatively TRBD1 or TRBD2 (6 bases each). CDR1 is MNHEY and CDR2 is SVGAGI in the germline V gene. The CDR3 loop spans 15 amino acids. Trimming left V 0 bases short and J 5 bases short, with 12 bases between. The CDR3 sequence is CASSYSRDMLDTQYF. CDR3 in DNA: TGTGCCAGCAGTTACTCGCGGGACATGTTAGATACGCAGTATTTT.

The chain joins TRBV30 to TRBJ2-5; D is ambiguous. V was shortened by 2 bases and J by 4 bases, with 5 bases between the two germline ends. This CDR3 has 11 residues. Per the germline V gene, CDR1 is GTSNPN and CDR2 is SVGIG (reference sequence). CDR3 nucleotide sequence: TGTGCCTGGAGTAGTGTAGAGACCCAGTACTTC. Translating gives CAWSSVETQYF.

This chain links TRBV30 with TRBJ2-7; D unclear. V gave up 2 bases and J gave up 6 bases, with 8 bases separating them. This CDR3 is built from 11 residues. CDR1 and CDR2 (germline): GTSNPN, SVGIG (reference sequence). CDR3 nucleotides: TGTGCCTGGAGTACCGAGATCGAGCAGTACTTC. It encodes CAWSTEIEQYF. The whole variable domain, remainder taken from reference TRBV30 and TRBJ2-7, is SQTIHQWPATLVQPVGSPLSLECTVEGTSNPNLYWYRQAAGRGLQLLFYSVGIGQISSEVPQNLSASRPQDRQFILSSKKLLLSDSGFYLCAWSTEIEQYFGPGTRLTVT.

In DNA, the CDR3 is TGTGCCAGCAGTAGGCTGACGGAGGACGAGCAGTACTTC. Translated, it gives CASSRLTEDEQYF. The V and J genes are TRBV27 and TRBJ2-7, with D tentatively TRBD2 (5 bases). The V end lost 5 bases, the J end lost 5 bases, and 13 bases lay between the germline ends. This CDR3 contains 13 residues. Germline CDR1 is MNHEY and CDR2 is SMNVEV (reference sequence).

This clone was counted at least ten times. V gene TRBV5-8 combines with J gene TRBJ1-5; 9 bases agree with TRBD1. Germline lookup yields CDR1 SGHTS and CDR2 YDEGEE. The length of the CDR3 is 16 residues. V was clipped by 1 base and J by 4 bases; unmatched bases: 6. The chain's CDR3 is CASSLLRTGANQPQHF. In DNA, the CDR3 is TGTGCCAGCAGCTTGCTCCGGACAGGGGCGAATCAGCCCCAGCATTTT.

This clone was seen more than once but under ten times. V gene TRBV4-2 combines with J gene TRBJ2-2, with D uncertain. The CDR3 has 14 residues. V shed 1 base and J shed 3 bases, with 6 bases lying between them. Germline CDR1 and CDR2: LGHNA and YNFKEQ. CDR3 DNA sequence: TGTGCCAGCAGCCAAGCCCCAGACACCGGGGAGCTGTTTTTT. Its translation: CASSQAPDTGELFF.

CDR3 nucleotides: TGTGCCAGTAGACCCGGAGGGGCTGGAAACACCATATATTTT. Protein product: CASRPGGAGNTIYF. The V and J genes are TRBV19 and TRBJ1-3, with a weak D call TRBD1 (5 bases). The CDR3 sequence is 14 residues long. CDR1 is LNHDA, CDR2 SQIVND, per germline (reference sequence). The V end lost 6 bases, the J end lost 2 bases, and 11 bases lay between the germline ends.

The gene calls are TRBV2 and TRBJ1-3; D is possibly TRBD1 (5 bases). The CDR3 contains 17 residues. Trimming shortened V by 2 bases and J by 2 bases, and 16 bases separated the two germline ends. Germline lookup yields CDR1 SNHLY and CDR2 FYNNEI. In DNA, the CDR3 is TGTGCCAGCAGTGAAAGCATCAGCAGGGCGGCTGGAAACACCATATATTTT. Translation gives CASSESISRAAGNTIYF.

The CDR3 loop is CASSYTGTGSTYGYTF. CDR3 DNA: TGTGCCAGCAGTTACACAGGGACAGGGAGTACCTATGGCTACACCTTC. The chain is built from TRBV6-5 and TRBJ1-2, with 9 bases lining up with TRBD1. CDR1 is MNHEY and CDR2 is SVGAGI in the germline V gene. Trimming cost V 2 bases and J 4 bases; bases outside gene matches: 8. The CDR3 sequence is 16 residues long.